Here is one TCR beta chain with its context. Its antigen is as yet unknown. TRB rearrangements spanning V, D and J were amplified using mixed TRB-A/B primers. TCRdb redid the calling of the multiplex PCR reads with MiXCR, one entry per CDR3 protein. The sample yields roughly 7,000 distinct CDR3 sequences, over 25% seen once. This entry belongs to a study of T cell repertoires in aging, cancer and after chemotherapy. Study background: Donor ages fell into six groups from 30 or younger up to 70 or older. The study's findings and limits: Hematological cancer patients had lymphoid organ infiltration that may impair thymic emigration or T cell expansion. In cancer patients, declining TCR diversity with age involved lost richness and lost evenness.

Germline CDR1 and CDR2: SGHRS and YFSETQ. The V gene end was trimmed by 0 bases and the J gene end by 2 bases; junction bases not matched to a gene: 6. The CDR3 sequence is 16 residues long. TCR beta rearrangements were amplified from peripheral blood genomic DNA. The receptor's source is a human donor with a blood cancer. The specimen was blood. The gene calls are TRBV5-1 and TRBJ2-3; 7 nucleotides align to TRBD2. The DNA of the CDR3 is TGCGCCAGCAGCTTGGGAGCGGGGCATGTCACAGATACGCAGTATTTT. Amino acid sequence: CASSLGAGHVTDTQYF.